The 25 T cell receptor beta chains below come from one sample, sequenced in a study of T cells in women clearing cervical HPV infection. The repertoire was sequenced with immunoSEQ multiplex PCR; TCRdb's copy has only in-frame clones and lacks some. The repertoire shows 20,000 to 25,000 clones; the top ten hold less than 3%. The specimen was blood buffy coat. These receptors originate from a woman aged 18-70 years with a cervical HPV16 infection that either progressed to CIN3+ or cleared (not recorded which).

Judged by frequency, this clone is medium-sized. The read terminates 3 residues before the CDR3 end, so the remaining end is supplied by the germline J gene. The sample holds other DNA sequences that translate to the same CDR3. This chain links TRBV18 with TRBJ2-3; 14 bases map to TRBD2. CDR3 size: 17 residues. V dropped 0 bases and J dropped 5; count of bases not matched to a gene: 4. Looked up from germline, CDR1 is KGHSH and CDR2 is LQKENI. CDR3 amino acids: CASSPPGLAGGGDTQYF. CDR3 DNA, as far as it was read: TGTGCCAGCTCACCACCTGGACTAGCGGGAGGAGGAGATACG.

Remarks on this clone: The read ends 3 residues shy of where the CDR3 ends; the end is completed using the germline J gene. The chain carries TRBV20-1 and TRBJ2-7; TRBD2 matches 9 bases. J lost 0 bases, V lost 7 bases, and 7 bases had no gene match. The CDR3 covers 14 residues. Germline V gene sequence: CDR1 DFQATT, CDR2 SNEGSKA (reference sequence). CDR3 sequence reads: CSVLISGSSYEQYF. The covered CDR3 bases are TGCAGTGTCCTGATTAGCGGGAGCTCCTACGAG.

Partial CDR3 DNA: TGTGCCAGCAGATCCCCGGGACAGGGGTTATCTGAA. Protein: CASRSPGQGLSE. The whole CDR3 reads CASRSPGQGLSEAFF. The V gene is TRBV7-9, the J gene TRBJ1-1; 10 nucleotides match TRBD1. The CDR3 goes on 3 residues after the read ends, and that part is filled in from the germline J gene. From germline, CDR1 is SEHNR and CDR2 FQNEAQ (reference sequence). The CDR3 contains 15 residues. Losses at the gene ends were 6 bases for V and 6 bases for J; bases not matched to a gene: 10.

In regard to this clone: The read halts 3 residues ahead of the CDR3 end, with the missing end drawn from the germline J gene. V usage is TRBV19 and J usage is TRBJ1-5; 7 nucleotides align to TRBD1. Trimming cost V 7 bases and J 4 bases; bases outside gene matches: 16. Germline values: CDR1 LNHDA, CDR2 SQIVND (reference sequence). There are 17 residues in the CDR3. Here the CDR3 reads CASIGAGGISCNQPQHF. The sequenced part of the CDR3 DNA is TGTGCCAGTATTGGGGCAGGGGGGATATCGTGTAATCAGCCC.

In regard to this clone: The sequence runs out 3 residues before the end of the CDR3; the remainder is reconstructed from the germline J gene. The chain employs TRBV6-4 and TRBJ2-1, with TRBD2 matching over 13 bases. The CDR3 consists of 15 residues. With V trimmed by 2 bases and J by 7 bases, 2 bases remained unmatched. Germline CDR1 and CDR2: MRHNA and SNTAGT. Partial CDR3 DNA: TGTGCCAGCAGTGACGGGACTAGCGGGAATAATGAG. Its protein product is CASSDGTSGNNE. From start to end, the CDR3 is CASSDGTSGNNEQFF.

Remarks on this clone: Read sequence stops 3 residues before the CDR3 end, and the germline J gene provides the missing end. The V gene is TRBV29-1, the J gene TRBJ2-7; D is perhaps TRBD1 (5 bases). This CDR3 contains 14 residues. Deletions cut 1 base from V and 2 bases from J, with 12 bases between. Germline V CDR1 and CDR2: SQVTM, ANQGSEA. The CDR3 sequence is CSVEGAGPPYEQYF. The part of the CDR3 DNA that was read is TGCAGCGTTGAAGGGGCAGGGCCACCCTACGAG.

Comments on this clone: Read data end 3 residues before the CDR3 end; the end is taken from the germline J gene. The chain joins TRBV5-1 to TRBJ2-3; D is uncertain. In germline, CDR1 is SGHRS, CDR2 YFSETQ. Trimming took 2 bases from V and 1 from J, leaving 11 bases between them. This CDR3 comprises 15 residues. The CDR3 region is CASSFMQDGTDTQYF. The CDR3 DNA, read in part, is TGCGCCAGCAGCTTTATGCAGGATGGCACAGATACG.

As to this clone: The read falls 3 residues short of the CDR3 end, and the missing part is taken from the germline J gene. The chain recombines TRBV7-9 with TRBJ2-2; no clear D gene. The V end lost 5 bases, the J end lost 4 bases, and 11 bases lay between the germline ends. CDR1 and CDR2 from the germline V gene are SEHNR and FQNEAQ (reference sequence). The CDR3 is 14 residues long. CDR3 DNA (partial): TGTGCCAGCAGCCCACTGGCGGTCACCGGGGAG. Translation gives CASSPLAVTGE. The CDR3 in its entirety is CASSPLAVTGELFF.

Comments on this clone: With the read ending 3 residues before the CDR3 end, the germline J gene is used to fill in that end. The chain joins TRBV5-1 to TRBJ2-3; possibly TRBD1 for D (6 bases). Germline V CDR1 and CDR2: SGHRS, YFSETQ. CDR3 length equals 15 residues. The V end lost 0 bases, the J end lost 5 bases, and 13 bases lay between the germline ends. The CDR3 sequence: CASSLGTGSGDTQYF. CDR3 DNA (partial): TGCGCCAGCAGCTTGGGTACAGGGTCAGGAGATACG.

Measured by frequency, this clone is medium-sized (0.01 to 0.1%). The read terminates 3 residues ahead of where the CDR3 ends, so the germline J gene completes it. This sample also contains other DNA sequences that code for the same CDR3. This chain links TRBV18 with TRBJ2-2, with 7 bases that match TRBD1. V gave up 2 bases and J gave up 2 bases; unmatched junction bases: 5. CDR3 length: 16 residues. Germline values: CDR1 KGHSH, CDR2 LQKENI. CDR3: CASSPIGTVNTGELFF. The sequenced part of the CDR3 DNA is TGTGCCAGCTCACCAATAGGGACAGTTAACACCGGGGAG. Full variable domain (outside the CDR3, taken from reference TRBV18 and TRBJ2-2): NAGVMQNPRHLVRRRGQEARLRCSPMKGHSHVYWYRQLPEEGLKFMVYLQKENIIDESGMPKERFSAEFPKEGPSILRIQQVVRGDSAAYFCASSPIGTVNTGELFFGEGSRLTVL.

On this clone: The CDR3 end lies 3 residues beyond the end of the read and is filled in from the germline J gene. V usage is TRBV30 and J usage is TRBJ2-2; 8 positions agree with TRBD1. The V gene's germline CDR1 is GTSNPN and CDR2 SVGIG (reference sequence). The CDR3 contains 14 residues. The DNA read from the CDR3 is TGTGCCTGGAGCGGACAGGGTGCAAATGAAAAG. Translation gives CAWSGQGANEK. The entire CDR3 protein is CAWSGQGANEKLFF.

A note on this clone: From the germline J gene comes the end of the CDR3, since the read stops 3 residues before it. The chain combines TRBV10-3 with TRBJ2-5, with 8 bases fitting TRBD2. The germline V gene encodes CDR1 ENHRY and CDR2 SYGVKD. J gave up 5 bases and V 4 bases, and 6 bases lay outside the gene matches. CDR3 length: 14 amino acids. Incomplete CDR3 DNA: TGTGCCATCAGTGTTGAGACTAGCGAGGAGACC. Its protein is CAISVETSEET. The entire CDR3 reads CAISVETSEETQYF.

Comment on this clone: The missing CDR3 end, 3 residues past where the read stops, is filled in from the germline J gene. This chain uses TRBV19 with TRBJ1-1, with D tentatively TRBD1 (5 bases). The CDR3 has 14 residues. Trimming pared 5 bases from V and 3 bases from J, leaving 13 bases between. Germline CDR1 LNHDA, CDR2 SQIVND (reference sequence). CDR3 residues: CASSVGKGHTEAFF. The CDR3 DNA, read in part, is TGTGCCAGTAGTGTGGGTAAGGGGCACACTGAA. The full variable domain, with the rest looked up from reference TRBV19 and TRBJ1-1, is DGGITQSPKYLFRKEGQNVTLSCEQNLNHDAMYWYRQDPGQGLRLIYYSQIVNDFQKGDIAEGYSVSREKKESFPLTVTSAQKNPTAFYLCASSVGKGHTEAFFGQGTRLTVV.

The CDR3 spells CASSTGLADEQFF. The CDR3 bases that were read are TGTGCCAGCAGCACCGGACTAGCCGATGAG. This rearrangement joins TRBV7-6 to TRBJ2-1, with 8 positions matching TRBD2. The read ends 3 residues early relative to the CDR3; the germline J gene fills the gap. The V gene end was trimmed by 5 bases and the J gene end by 8 bases; junction bases not matched to a gene: 5. Germline CDR1 is SGHVS and CDR2 is FNYEAQ. The CDR3 length is 13 residues.

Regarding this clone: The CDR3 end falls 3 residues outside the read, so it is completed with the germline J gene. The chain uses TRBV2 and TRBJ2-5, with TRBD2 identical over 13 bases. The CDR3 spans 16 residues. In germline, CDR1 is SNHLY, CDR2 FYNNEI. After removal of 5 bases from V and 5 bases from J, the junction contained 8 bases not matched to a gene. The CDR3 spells CASSLLAGGRKETQYF. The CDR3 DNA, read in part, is TGTGCCAGCAGTTTACTAGCGGGGGGGCGTAAGGAGACC.

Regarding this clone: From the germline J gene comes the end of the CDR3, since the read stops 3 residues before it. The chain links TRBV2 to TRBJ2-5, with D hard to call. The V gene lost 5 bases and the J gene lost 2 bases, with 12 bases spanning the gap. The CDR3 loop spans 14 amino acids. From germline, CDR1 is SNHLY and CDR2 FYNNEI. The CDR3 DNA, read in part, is TGTGCCAGCAGTCTCACAGCCCTTCAAGAGACC. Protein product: CASSLTALQET. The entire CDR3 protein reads CASSLTALQETQYF.

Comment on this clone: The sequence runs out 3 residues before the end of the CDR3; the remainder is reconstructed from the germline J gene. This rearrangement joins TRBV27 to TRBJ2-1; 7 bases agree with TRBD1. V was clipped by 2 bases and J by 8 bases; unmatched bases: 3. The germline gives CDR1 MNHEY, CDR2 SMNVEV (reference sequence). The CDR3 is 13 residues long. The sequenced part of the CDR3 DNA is TGTGCCAGCAGTTTAGTAGGGGGCTATGAG. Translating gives CASSLVGGYE. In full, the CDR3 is CASSLVGGYEQFF.

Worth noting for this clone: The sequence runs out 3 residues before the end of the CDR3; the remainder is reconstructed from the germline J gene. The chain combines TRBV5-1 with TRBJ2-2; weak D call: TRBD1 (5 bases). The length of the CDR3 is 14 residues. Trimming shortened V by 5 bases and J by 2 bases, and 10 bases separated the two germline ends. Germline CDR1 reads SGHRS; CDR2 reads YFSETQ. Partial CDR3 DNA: TGCGCCAGCAGTTTTGACAGAAACACCGGGGAG. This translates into CASSFDRNTGE. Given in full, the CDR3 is CASSFDRNTGELFF.

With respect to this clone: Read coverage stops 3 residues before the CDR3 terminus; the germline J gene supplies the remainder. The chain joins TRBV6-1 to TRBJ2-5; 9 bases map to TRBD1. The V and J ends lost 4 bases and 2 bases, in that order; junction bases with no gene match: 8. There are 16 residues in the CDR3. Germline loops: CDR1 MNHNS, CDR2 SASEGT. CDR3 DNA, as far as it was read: TGTGCCAGCAGTGCGGGCCTTGGACAGGGGCAAGAGACC. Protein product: CASSAGLGQGQET. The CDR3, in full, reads CASSAGLGQGQETQYF.

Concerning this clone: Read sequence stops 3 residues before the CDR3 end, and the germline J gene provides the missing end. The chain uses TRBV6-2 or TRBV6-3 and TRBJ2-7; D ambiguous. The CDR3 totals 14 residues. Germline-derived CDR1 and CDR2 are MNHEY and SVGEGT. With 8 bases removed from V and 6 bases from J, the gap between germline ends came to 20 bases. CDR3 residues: CASGEVAVLFEQYF. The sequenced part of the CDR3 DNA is TGTGCCAGCGGTGAGGTCGCTGTGTTATTCGAG.

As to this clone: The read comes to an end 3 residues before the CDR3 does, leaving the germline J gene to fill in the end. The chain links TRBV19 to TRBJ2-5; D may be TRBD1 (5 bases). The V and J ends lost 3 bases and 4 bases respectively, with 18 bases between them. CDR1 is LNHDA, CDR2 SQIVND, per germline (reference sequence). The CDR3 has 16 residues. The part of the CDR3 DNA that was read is TGTGCCAGTAGTATGCTGGCTGGGGCCTTGGGAGAGACC. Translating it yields CASSMLAGALGET. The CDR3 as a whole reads CASSMLAGALGETQYF.

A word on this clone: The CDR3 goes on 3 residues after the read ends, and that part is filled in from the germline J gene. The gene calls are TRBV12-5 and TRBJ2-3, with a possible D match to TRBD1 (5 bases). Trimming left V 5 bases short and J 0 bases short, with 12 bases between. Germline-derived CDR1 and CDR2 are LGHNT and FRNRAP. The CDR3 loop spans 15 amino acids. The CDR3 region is CASGIGDPSTDTQYF. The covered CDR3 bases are TGTGCTAGTGGTATAGGGGATCCTAGCACAGATACG.

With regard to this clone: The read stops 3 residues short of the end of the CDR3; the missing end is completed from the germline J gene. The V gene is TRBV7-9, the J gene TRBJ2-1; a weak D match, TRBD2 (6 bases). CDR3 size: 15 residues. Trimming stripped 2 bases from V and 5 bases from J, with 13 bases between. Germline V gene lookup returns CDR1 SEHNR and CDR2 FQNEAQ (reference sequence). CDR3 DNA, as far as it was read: TGTGCCAGCAGCTTAAAGGCTAGCGCGCACAATGAG. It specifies CASSLKASAHNE. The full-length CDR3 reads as CASSLKASAHNEQFF.

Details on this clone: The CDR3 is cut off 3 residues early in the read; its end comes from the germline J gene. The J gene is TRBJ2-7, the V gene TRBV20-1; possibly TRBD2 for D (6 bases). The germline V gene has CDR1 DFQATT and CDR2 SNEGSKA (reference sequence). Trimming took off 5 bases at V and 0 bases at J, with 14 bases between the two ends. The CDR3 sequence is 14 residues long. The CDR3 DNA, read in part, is TGCAGTGCTCGCCGGGACTCTCACTCCTACGAG. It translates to CSARRDSHSYE. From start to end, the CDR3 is CSARRDSHSYEQYF.

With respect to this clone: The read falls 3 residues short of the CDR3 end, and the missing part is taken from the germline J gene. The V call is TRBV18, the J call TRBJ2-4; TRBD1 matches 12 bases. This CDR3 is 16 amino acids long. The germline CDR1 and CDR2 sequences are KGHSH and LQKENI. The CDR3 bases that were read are TGTGCCAGCTCGCTTCCTACCGGGACAGGGGGCTATGGT. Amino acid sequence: CASSLPTGTGGYG. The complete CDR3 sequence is CASSLPTGTGGYGQYF.